This T cell receptor beta chain is from a study of blood T cell repertoires in COVID-19. Study information: Samples of COVID-19 (acute and convalescent) were obtained from the United States, Italy and Spain.

This clone was recorded a few times. Clones were sequenced by immunoSEQ multiplex PCR, and TCRdb holds only the in-frame ones, with some missing. The repertoire has 200,000 or so clones, 85% to 90% of them found once; the top ten carry roughly 4.1%. The CDR3 has 15 residues. Trimming removed 4 bases from V and 4 bases from J; junction bases left unmatched: 8. The germline V gene encodes CDR1 SGHTS and CDR2 YDEGEE. Sequencing was done on a sample of peripheral blood. The TCR comes from a man aged 45-65 years with acute or convalescent COVID-19. This chain joins TRBV5-8 and TRBJ1-2; TRBD1 matches 9 bases. CDR3: CASSLRQGGSYGYTF. DNA of the CDR3: TGTGCCAGCAGCCTTAGACAGGGGGGCTCCTATGGCTACACCTTC.